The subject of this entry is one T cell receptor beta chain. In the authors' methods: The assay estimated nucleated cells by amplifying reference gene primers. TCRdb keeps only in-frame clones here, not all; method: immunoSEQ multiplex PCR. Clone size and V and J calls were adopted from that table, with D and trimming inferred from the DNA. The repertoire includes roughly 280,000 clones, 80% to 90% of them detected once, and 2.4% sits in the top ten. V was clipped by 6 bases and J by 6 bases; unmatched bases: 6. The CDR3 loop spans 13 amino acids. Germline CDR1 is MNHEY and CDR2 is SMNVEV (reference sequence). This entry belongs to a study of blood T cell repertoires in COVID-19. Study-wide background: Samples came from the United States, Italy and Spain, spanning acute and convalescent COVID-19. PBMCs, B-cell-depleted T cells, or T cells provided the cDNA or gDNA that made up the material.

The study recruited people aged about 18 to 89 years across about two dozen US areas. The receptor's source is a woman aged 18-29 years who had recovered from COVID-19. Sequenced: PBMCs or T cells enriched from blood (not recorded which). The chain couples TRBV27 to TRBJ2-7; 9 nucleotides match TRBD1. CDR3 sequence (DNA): TGTGCCAGCAGCCGGGACAGGGTTCGCGAGCAGTACTTC. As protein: CASSRDRVREQYF.